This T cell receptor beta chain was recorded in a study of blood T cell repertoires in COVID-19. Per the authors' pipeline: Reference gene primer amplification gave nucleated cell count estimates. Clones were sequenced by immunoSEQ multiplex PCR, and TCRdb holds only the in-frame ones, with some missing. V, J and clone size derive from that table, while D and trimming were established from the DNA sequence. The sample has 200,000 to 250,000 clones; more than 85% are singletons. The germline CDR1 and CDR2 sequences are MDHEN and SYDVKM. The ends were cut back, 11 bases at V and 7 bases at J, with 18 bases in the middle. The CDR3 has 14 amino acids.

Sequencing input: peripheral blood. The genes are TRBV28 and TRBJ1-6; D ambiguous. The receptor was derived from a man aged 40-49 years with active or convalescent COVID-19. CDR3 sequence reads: CAAAGGNMNSPLHF. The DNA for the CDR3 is TGTGCCGCGGCGGGTGGGAATATGAATTCACCCCTCCACTTT.